The 27 T cell receptor beta chains presented below share a single source sample, sequenced in a study of cytomegalovirus exposure and HLA in healthy donors. The PCR made use of 60 Vbeta and 13 Jbeta primers. Sequencing used immunoSEQ multiplex PCR; TCRdb keeps in-frame clones, though not all of them. The sample yields about 190,000 clones, around 83% seen once. The sample comprised PBMCs. The receptors were sampled from a young woman in good health and CMV-seronegative.

The CDR3 reads CASSFEAGGWTGELFF. For the CDR3, the DNA is TGTGCCAGCAGTTTTGAAGCGGGAGGTTGGACCGGGGAGCTGTTTTTT. The V and J genes are TRBV6-5 and TRBJ2-2; 9 nucleotides align to TRBD2. Germline values: CDR1 MNHEY, CDR2 SVGAGI. J lost 5 bases, V lost 4 bases, and 8 bases had no gene match. This CDR3 spans 16 amino acids.

The sample holds one count of this clone. This rearrangement joins TRBV7-9 to TRBJ1-6; 7 bases map to TRBD1. Losses at the gene ends were 8 bases for V and 7 bases for J; bases not matched to a gene: 5. Per germline, CDR1 SEHNR and CDR2 FQNEAQ (reference sequence). There are 13 residues in the CDR3. CDR3 amino acids: CASQTGSNSPLHF. DNA for the CDR3: TGTGCCAGCCAGACAGGGAGCAATTCACCCCTCCACTTT.

V usage is TRBV7-9 and J usage is TRBJ1-4; D remains ambiguous. The CDR3 length is 15 residues. V was cut by 3 bases and J by 5 bases, with 13 bases left in between. Germline CDR1 and CDR2: SEHNR and FQNEAQ (reference sequence). The CDR3 coding sequence is TGTGCCAGCAGCTTTCCTCGGGAGGTCAATGAAAAACTGTTTTTT. As protein: CASSFPREVNEKLFF.

In its sample, this clone was seen a few times. The chain combines TRBV5-1 with TRBJ2-7, with unresolved D. The CDR3 loop spans 15 amino acids. Germline V gene lookup returns CDR1 SGHRS and CDR2 YFSETQ. V dropped 0 bases and J dropped 6 bases, with 16 bases sitting between them. CDR3 bases: TGCGCCAGCAGCTTGGTTATGGGCGAAACGGTCGAGCAGTACTTC. This sequence encodes CASSLVMGETVEQYF.

The gene calls are TRBV19 and TRBJ2-7; D is possibly TRBD1 (5 bases). The germline V gene encodes CDR1 LNHDA and CDR2 SQIVND (reference sequence). V lost 3 bases to trimming and J lost 2 bases, with 14 bases between them. The CDR3 consists of 15 residues. CDR3 loop: CASSIPGWPPYEQYF. The CDR3 bases are TGTGCCAGTAGTATCCCAGGGTGGCCCCCCTACGAGCAGTACTTC.

The CDR3 protein is CASSPPLEDGSGKEQYF. DNA for the CDR3: TGTGCCAGCAGTCCCCCACTCGAGGACGGCAGCGGGAAGGAGCAGTACTTC. The V gene is TRBV27, the J gene TRBJ2-7; 7 nucleotides line up with TRBD2. There are 17 residues in the CDR3. CDR1 and CDR2 (germline): MNHEY, SMNVEV (reference sequence). V shed 5 bases and J 7 bases; nucleotides not matched to a gene: 20.

This clone was counted only a few times. The V and J genes are TRBV19 and TRBJ2-5; 9 bases match TRBD2. The germline CDR1 and CDR2 sequences are LNHDA and SQIVND (reference sequence). The CDR3 is 14 amino acids. The junction had 5 bases not matched to a gene; V was cut back by 4 bases and J by 5 bases. The CDR3 sequence: CASSTSGIWETQYF. The CDR3 nucleotides read TGTGCCAGTAGTACTAGCGGGATTTGGGAGACCCAGTACTTC.

With respect to this clone: Other DNA sequences of this sample code for an identical CDR3. The chain joins TRBV25-1 to TRBJ2-7; no clear D. Deletions cut 4 bases from V and 4 bases from J, with 2 bases between. The CDR3 loop spans 10 amino acids. From germline, CDR1 is MGHDK and CDR2 SYGVNS. CDR3 sequence: CASSAYEQYF. In DNA, the CDR3 is TGTGCCAGCAGTGCGTACGAGCAGTACTTC.

The chain is built from TRBV18 and TRBJ1-2; 8 nucleotides line up with TRBD1. The J segment lost 4 bases and the V segment lost 3 bases, leaving 7 bases of the junction unmatched. The CDR3 has 15 amino acids. CDR1 and CDR2 (germline): KGHSH, LQKENI. CDR3 nucleotides: TGTGCCAGCTCACCCGGTGGACAGGGAACCTATGGCTACACCTTC. Encoded protein: CASSPGGQGTYGYTF.

The chain uses TRBV7-8 and TRBJ2-2; D call uncertain. This CDR3 comprises 13 residues. The germline V gene encodes CDR1 SGHVS and CDR2 FQNEAQ. Trimming shortened V by 4 bases and J by 7 bases, and 10 bases separated the two germline ends. In DNA, the CDR3 is TGTGCCAGCAGCTACCAGGAAGGCGGGGAGCTGTTTTTT. This gives the protein CASSYQEGGELFF.

The chain links TRBV2 to TRBJ2-1; no definite D call. The CDR3 contains 14 residues. The germline V and J ends were trimmed by 3 bases and 0 bases, with 6 bases remaining between them. Germline CDR1 SNHLY, CDR2 FYNNEI. In DNA, the CDR3 is TGTGCCAGCAGTGAGTCGAGCTCCTACAATGAGCAGTTCTTC. Translation: CASSESSSYNEQFF.

This sequence joins TRBV28 and TRBJ1-2; weak D call: TRBD1 (5 bases). The germline V gene has CDR1 MDHEN and CDR2 SYDVKM. Trimming left V 7 bases short and J 5 bases short, with 17 bases between. The CDR3 extends over 14 amino acids. For the CDR3, the DNA is TGTGCCAGCACTCTGGGCCAGGGATCGTATGGCTACACCTTC. Residues: CASTLGQGSYGYTF.

The V call is TRBV7-9, the J call TRBJ2-2, with D possibly being TRBD2 (6 bases). Germline loops: CDR1 SEHNR, CDR2 FQNEAQ (reference sequence). This CDR3 comprises 13 residues. V was pared by 3 bases and J by 11 bases, with 13 bases between. CDR3 coding DNA: TGTGCCAGCAGCTTTACGGGGGAGAGAGAGCTGTTTTTT. Amino acid sequence: CASSFTGERELFF.

V usage is TRBV19 and J usage is TRBJ1-4; the match to TRBD1 covers 11 bases. J gave up 8 bases and V 3 bases, and 20 bases lay outside the gene matches. This CDR3 has 20 residues. The germline V gene has CDR1 LNHDA and CDR2 SQIVND (reference sequence). In nucleotides, the CDR3 is TGTGCCAGTAGTATGATCCCTCAAGGACAGGGGGCCGCCTCTGGGGAAAAACTGTTTTTT. Protein product: CASSMIPQGQGAASGEKLFF.

CDR3 sequence (DNA): TGTGCCAGCAGTTTGGATTTAGGGACAGGGGGTTACGAGCAGTACTTC. This sequence encodes CASSLDLGTGGYEQYF. The gene calls are TRBV28 and TRBJ2-5, with 11 bases aligning to TRBD1. The J call may be faulty, since TRBJ2-7 better matches the DNA end. Germline loops: CDR1 MDHEN, CDR2 SYDVKM. The CDR3 spans 16 residues.

The chain carries TRBV27 and TRBJ2-1; the match to TRBD2 covers 12 bases. In germline, CDR1 is MNHEY, CDR2 SMNVEV (reference sequence). CDR3 length: 14 residues. With 6 bases clipped from V and 6 bases from J, the junction kept 3 bases outside the gene matches. Here the CDR3 reads CASRLAGGGNEQFF. The CDR3 region has the DNA TGTGCCAGCAGACTAGCGGGGGGTGGCAATGAGCAGTTCTTC.

The chain joins TRBV5-6 to TRBJ2-1; 11 bases are shared with TRBD2. V dropped 5 bases and J dropped 9; count of bases not matched to a gene: 10. Germline lookup yields CDR1 SGHDT and CDR2 YYEEEE. The CDR3 loop spans 15 amino acids. CDR3 amino acids: CASRGRTSGSGEQFF. CDR3 nucleotides: TGTGCCAGCAGGGGACGGACTAGCGGGTCCGGTGAGCAGTTCTTC.

The rearrangement joins TRBV6-5 to TRBJ1-4; 8 nucleotides line up with TRBD1. The germline gives CDR1 MNHEY, CDR2 SVGAGI. V gave up 2 bases and J gave up 11 bases; unmatched junction bases: 10. The CDR3 spans 15 residues. The CDR3 bases are TGTGCCAGCAGTTACGGGGTAGGACAGGGAGTTAAACTGTTTTTT. Its protein is CASSYGVGQGVKLFF.

The chain carries TRBV2 and TRBJ2-1, with 7 bases identical to TRBD2. There are 16 residues in the CDR3. Germline loops: CDR1 SNHLY, CDR2 FYNNEI. V gave up 6 bases and J gave up 1 base; unmatched junction bases: 9. The CDR3 region is CASSSKAGISYNEQFF. The DNA for the CDR3 is TGTGCCAGCAGCTCGAAAGCGGGAATTTCCTACAATGAGCAGTTCTTC. Full variable domain (rest looked up from reference TRBV2 and TRBJ2-1): EPEVTQTPSHQVTQMGQEVILRCVPISNHLYFYWYRQILGQKVEFLVSFYNNEISEKSEIFDDQFSVERPDGSNFTLKIRSTKLEDSAMYFCASSSKAGISYNEQFFGPGTRLTVL.

The sample holds one count of this clone. The J gene is TRBJ2-3, the V gene TRBV6-5, with D possibly matching TRBD1 (5 bases). CDR1 and CDR2 from the germline V gene are MNHEY and SVGAGI. The CDR3 is 13 amino acids. V dropped 5 bases and J dropped 2 bases, with 8 bases sitting between them. This CDR3 reads CASSPGYTDTQYF. DNA of the CDR3: TGTGCCAGCAGTCCAGGGTACACAGATACGCAGTATTTT.

DNA for the CDR3: TGCGCCAGCAGCCAAGCATTGGAGGGGCACTCACCCCTCCACTTT. Translated: CASSQALEGHSPLHF. The V and J genes are TRBV4-1 and TRBJ1-6, with D possibly TRBD1 on 5 matching bases. CDR3 length equals 15 residues. Deletions cut 1 base from V and 10 bases from J, with 14 bases between. Germline-derived CDR1 and CDR2 are MGHRA and YSYEKL.

Here the CDR3 reads CASSEGPAGPYEQYF. The CDR3 nucleotides are TGTGCCAGCAGTGAAGGGCCAGCGGGACCCTACGAGCAGTACTTC. The chain carries TRBV2 and TRBJ2-7, with TRBD2 identical over 7 bases. CDR3 length equals 15 residues. Germline CDR1 and CDR2: SNHLY and FYNNEI. V was pared by 1 base and J by 2 bases, with 5 bases of the junction left unmatched.

The rearrangement uses TRBV12-5 and TRBJ2-1, with 7 bases matching TRBD2. Germline V lookup: CDR1 LGHNT, CDR2 FRNRAP. CDR3 length equals 12 residues. Trimming cost V 4 bases and J 9 bases; bases outside gene matches: 3. The CDR3 DNA follows: TGTGCTAGTGGTTCTAGCGGTGGTGAGCAGTTCTTC. Translation gives CASGSSGGEQFF.

This chain uses TRBV5-4 with TRBJ2-5; maybe TRBD1 (6 bases). Trimming cost V 4 bases and J 1 base, with 8 bases left between them. CDR3 length: 13 amino acids. Germline V CDR1 and CDR2: SGHNT, YYREEE (reference sequence). CDR3 protein: CASSRTAQETQYF. The DNA for the CDR3 is TGTGCCAGCAGCCGGACAGCCCAAGAGACCCAGTACTTC.

This clone was counted a single time. This chain connects TRBV11-2 to TRBJ2-7, with D possibly matching TRBD1 (6 bases). Germline values: CDR1 SGHAT, CDR2 FQNNGV. The CDR3 consists of 14 residues. Trimming stripped 0 bases from V and 2 bases from J, with 8 bases between. CDR3 in DNA: TGTGCCAGCAGCTTAGATCGGACAGCCTACGAGCAGTACTTC. Protein sequence: CASSLDRTAYEQYF.

The rearrangement joins TRBV11-1 to TRBJ1-1; possibly TRBD1 for D (6 bases). The V gene lost 5 bases and the J gene lost 6 bases, with 16 bases spanning the gap. Germline V CDR1 and CDR2: SGHAT, FQDESV (reference sequence). This CDR3 has 14 amino acids. The CDR3 is CASSTETGSPEAFF. Written as DNA, the CDR3 is TGTGCCAGCAGCACAGAGACAGGTAGCCCTGAAGCTTTCTTT.

The chain has TRBV7-6 and TRBJ2-1, with TRBD2 identical over 9 bases. CDR3 length equals 17 residues. V lost 1 base to trimming and J lost 5 bases; unmatched junction nucleotides: 9. The germline V gene encodes CDR1 SGHVS and CDR2 FNYEAQ. This CDR3 is CASSLGIRAGGNNEQFF. The CDR3 DNA is TGTGCCAGCAGCTTAGGGATTAGGGCGGGGGGGAACAATGAGCAGTTCTTC.